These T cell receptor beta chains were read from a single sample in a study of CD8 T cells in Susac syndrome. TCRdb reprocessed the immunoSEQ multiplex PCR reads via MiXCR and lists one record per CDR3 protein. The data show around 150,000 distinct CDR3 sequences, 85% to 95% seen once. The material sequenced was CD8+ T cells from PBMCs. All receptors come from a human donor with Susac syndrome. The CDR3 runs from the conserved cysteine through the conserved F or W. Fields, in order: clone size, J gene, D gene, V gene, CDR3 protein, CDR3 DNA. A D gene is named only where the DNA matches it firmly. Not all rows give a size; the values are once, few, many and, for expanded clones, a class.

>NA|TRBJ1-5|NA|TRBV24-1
CATGETGNNQPQHF
TGTGCCACCGGAGAAACAGGGAACAATCAGCCCCAGCATTTT
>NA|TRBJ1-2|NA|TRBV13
CASSPGLESKYGYTF
TGTGCCAGCAGCCCAGGACTGGAGTCTAAGTATGGCTACACCTTC
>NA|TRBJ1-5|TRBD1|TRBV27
CASSLGAGGGQPQHF
TGTGCCAGCAGCCTAGGGGCAGGGGGCGGGCAGCCCCAGCATTTT
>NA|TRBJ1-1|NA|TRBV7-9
CASSPRQEPLEAFF
TGTGCCAGCAGCCCGAGACAGGAACCGCTTGAAGCTTTCTTT
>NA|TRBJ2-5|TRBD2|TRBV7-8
CASSSTKGLAGETQYF
TGTGCCAGCAGCTCTACAAAGGGGCTAGCGGGAGAGACCCAGTACTTC
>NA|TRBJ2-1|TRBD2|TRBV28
CASSYPPGLAVNEQFF
TGTGCCAGCAGTTACCCACCGGGACTAGCGGTCAATGAGCAGTTCTTC
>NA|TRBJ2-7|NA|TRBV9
CASSATPSYEQYF
TGTGCCAGCAGCGCTACGCCGTCCTACGAGCAGTACTTC
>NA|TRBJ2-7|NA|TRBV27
CASSLQGSQNEQYF
TGTGCCAGCAGTTTACAGGGGTCCCAGAACGAGCAGTACTTC
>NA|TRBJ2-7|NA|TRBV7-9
CASSLIGRREPYEQYF
TGTGCCAGCAGCTTAATCGGACGAAGGGAGCCCTACGAGCAGTACTTC
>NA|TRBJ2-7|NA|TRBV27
CASSLGTSYEQYF
TGTGCCAGCAGTTTGGGGACTTCCTACGAGCAGTACTTC
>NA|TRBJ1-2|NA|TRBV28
CASSSPWGSNYSLPYGYTF
TGTGCCAGCAGTTCCCCTTGGGGCAGCAACTATAGCCTACCCTATGGCTACACCTTC
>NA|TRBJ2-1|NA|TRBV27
CASTPTGGMYNEQFF
TGTGCCAGCACCCCCACAGGCGGGATGTACAATGAGCAGTTCTTC
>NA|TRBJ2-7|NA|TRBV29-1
CSVSPDGPYEQYF
TGCAGCGTTTCCCCGGACGGACCCTACGAGCAGTACTTC
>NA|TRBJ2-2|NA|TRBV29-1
CSVRVQGTGELFF
TGCAGCGTACGAGTACAGGGCACCGGGGAGCTGTTTTTT
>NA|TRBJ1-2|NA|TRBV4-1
CASSPFAGRVDYGYTF
TGCGCCAGCAGCCCCTTTGCCGGCAGGGTTGACTATGGCTACACCTTC
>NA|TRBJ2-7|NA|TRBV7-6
CASSLGSNLPYEQYF
TGTGCCAGCAGCTTAGGGAGTAACCTTCCCTACGAGCAGTACTTC
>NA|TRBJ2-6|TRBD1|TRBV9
CASSVVAGQGRESGANVLTF
TGTGCCAGCAGCGTCGTAGCAGGACAGGGGCGGGAGTCTGGGGCCAACGTCCTGACTTTC
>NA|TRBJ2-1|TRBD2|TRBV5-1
CASSLASEAGEYNEQFF
TGCGCCAGCAGCTTGGCCAGTGAAGCGGGAGAATACAATGAGCAGTTCTTC
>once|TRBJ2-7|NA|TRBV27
CASSHDHRYEQYF
TGTGCCAGCAGTCACGACCACCGCTACGAGCAGTACTTC
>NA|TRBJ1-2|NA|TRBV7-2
CASSLWGSYSDGYTF
TGTGCCAGCAGCTTATGGGGGTCCTACTCGGATGGCTACACCTTC
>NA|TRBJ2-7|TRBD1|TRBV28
CASSDQGAGYEQYF
TGTGCCAGCAGTGATCAGGGGGCGGGTTACGAGCAGTACTTC
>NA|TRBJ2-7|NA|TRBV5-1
CASSFDTYEQYF
TGCGCCAGCAGCTTCGACACCTACGAGCAGTACTTC
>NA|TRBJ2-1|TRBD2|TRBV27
CASSARPGLAADNEQFF
TGTGCCAGCAGCGCCCGTCCGGGACTAGCGGCAGACAATGAGCAGTTCTTC
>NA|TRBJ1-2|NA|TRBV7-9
CASSSLYYGYTF
TGTGCCAGCAGCTCGCTCTACTATGGCTACACCTTC
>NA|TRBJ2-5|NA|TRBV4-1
CASSHSLYQETQYF
TGCGCCAGCAGCCATTCCTTGTACCAAGAGACCCAGTACTTC
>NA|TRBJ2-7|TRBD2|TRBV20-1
CSAPWTSYPYEQYF
TGCAGTGCCCCTTGGACTAGCTATCCCTACGAGCAGTACTTC
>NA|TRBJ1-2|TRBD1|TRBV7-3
CASSSGTGFNGYTF
TGTGCCAGCAGTTCCGGGACAGGGTTCAATGGCTACACCTTC
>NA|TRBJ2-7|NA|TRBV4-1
CASSQAPGLAYEQYF
TGCGCCAGCAGCCAAGCCCCGGGACTGGCCTACGAGCAGTACTTC